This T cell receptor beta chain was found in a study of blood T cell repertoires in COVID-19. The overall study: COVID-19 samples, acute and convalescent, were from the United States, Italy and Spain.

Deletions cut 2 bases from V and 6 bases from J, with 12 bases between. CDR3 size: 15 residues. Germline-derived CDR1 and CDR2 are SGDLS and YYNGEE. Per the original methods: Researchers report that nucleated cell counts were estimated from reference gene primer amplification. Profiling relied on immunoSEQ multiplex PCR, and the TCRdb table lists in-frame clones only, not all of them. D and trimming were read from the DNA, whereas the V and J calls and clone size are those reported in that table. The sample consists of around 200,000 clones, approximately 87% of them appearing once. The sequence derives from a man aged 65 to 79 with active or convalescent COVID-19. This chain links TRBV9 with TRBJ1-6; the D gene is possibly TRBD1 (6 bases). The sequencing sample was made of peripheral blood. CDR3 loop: CASSVGGAANSPLHF. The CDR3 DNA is TGTGCCAGCAGCGTTGGGGGCGCCGCTAATTCACCCCTCCACTTT.